The entry below gives a single TCR beta chain sequence along with its context. What it binds is not known. CDR3 length: 15 residues. V was pared by 6 bases and J by 8 bases, with 22 bases between. The germline gives CDR1 LNHDA, CDR2 SQIVND (reference sequence). Each of the donors was a healthy adult who was HIV-negative and had not had a recent acute infection or vaccination. Measured with immunoSEQ multiplex PCR; TCRdb has only the in-frame clones, and not every one. The data contain about 2.3 million clones, 85% to 95% of them seen just once; the ten biggest clones take up 0.37%. The entry originates in a study of shared clonotypes between healthy human individuals. Study findings and constraints: A generally larger estimated richness was seen in naive subsets than in memory subsets. There were few donors, and this limited the genetic and exposure-history diversity represented. Even with large depth, rarefaction showed that sorted-subset sequencing was incomplete.

The chain employs TRBV19 and TRBJ1-2, with D tentatively TRBD1 (6 bases). The source is a man in his late teens or twenties in good health. Some clones in this sample may be carry-over from other donors' samples. The sequenced material came from naive CD4+ T cells from PBMCs. The subset denotes: CD45RA+ positively selected. The CDR3 nucleotides are TGTGCCAGTAGCCTGGGACAACTAGGAGCTGGGGGCTACACCTTC. It codes for CASSLGQLGAGGYTF.